Listed below are T cell receptor beta chains from one sample, sequenced in a study of blood T cells in healthy people across ages. TCRdb reanalysed the 5' RACE reads using MiXCR and keeps one entry per CDR3 protein. The sample includes roughly 1,800,000 distinct CDR3 sequences, around 48% of them seen just once. Sequencing used blood. The receptors were gathered from a woman aged 40-49 years in good health. Each CDR3 is given without its conserved first and last residue. Fields, in order: J gene, clone size, V gene, CDR3 protein. Only some rows state a clone size, as once, few, many or a class for expanded clones.

J: TRBJ1-5; size: NA; V: TRBV7-9; CDR3: ASSPGGTVSNQPQH
J: NA; size: NA; V: TRBV6-1; CDR3: ASSEWQYQETQY
J: TRBJ1-1; size: NA; V: TRBV20-1; CDR3: SARVPGGVKGTEAF
J: TRBJ2-5; size: NA; V: TRBV14; CDR3: ASSQARRRETQY
J: TRBJ1-5; size: NA; V: TRBV20-1; CDR3: SARWQGINQPQH
J: TRBJ1-4; size: once; V: TRBV20-1; CDR3: SARQGWEKLF
J: TRBJ2-5; size: many; V: TRBV5-1; CDR3: ASSLTGRETQY
J: TRBJ2-1; size: NA; V: TRBV20-1; CDR3: SARDLAGSNRQF
J: TRBJ2-1; size: NA; V: TRBV6-2/TRBV6-3; CDR3: ASSYLGDNEQF
J: TRBJ2-4; size: few; V: TRBV2; CDR3: ASSEQGLAKNIQY
J: TRBJ2-7; size: NA; V: TRBV27; CDR3: ASSPQAPLYYEQY
J: TRBJ2-5; size: NA; V: TRBV6-6; CDR3: ASSPPNGGGAQETQY
J: TRBJ2-5; size: few; V: TRBV6-1; CDR3: ASSERPLVSVIEQY